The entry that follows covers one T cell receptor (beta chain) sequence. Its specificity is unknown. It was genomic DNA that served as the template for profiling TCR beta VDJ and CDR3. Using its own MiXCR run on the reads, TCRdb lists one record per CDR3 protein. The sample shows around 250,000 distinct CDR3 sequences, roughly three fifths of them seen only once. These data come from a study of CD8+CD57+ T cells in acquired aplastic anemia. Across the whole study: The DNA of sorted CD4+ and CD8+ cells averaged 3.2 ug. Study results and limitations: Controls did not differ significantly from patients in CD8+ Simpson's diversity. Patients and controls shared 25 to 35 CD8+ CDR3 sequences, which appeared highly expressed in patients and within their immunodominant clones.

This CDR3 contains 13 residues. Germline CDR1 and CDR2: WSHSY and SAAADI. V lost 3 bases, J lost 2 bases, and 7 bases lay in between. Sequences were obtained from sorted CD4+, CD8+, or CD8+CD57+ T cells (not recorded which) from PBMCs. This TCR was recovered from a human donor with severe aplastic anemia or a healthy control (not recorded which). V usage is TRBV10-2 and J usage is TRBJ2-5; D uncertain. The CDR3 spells CASSDWRQETQYF. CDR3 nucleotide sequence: TGCGCCAGCAGTGATTGGAGACAAGAGACCCAGTACTTC.